Described below is a single TCR beta chain sequence and its context. The target antigen is unknown. Researchers used the Oncomine TCR Beta short-read assay to sequence DNA from cultured CD4+ T cells. In TCRdb, the PCR reads were re-called with MiXCR into one record per CDR3 protein. The top ten clones hold more than 4.5% of a sample with roughly 28,000 distinct CDR3 sequences, approximately 41% of them seen once. This sample was included in a study of vaccination and CD4 T cells after COVID-19. As to time point: late sampling 161 to 241 days after vaccination in three convalescent patients. Described treatment: roughly nine-day PBMC culture with coronavirus spike peptide pools or control peptides (ViraFEST assay). Under the ViraFEST approach, antigen-specific T cells were expanded with peptide pools and TCRs subsequently sequenced. The CDR3 totals 16 residues. Losses at the gene ends were 3 bases for V and 0 bases for J; bases not matched to a gene: 5. The V gene's germline CDR1 is MNHEY and CDR2 SMNVEV (reference sequence).

This TCR came from a human donor who had recovered from COVID-19. The source was CD4+ T cells from blood, cultured in vitro, collected about 7 months after SARS-CoV-2 vaccination. The gene calls are TRBV27 and TRBJ1-5, with TRBD1 identical over 7 bases. The CDR3 here is CASSFPTGASNQPQHF. The CDR3 DNA sequence: TGTGCCAGCAGTTTTCCTACAGGGGCTAGCAATCAGCCCCAGCATTTT.